This TCR beta chain was captured by sequencing in a study of shared clonotypes between healthy human individuals. Study-level background: Those who served as donors were a couple of women and a few men between the ages of 18 and 49.

In the case of this clone: Its matching antigen is unknown.

Every one of the donors was a Caucasian adult that lived in Nashville, Tennessee. This table comes from immunoSEQ multiplex PCR, and its TCRdb copy is limited to in-frame clones, with some not included. The sample contains around 510,000 clones, 70% to 80% of which appear only once. The CDR3 is 14 residues long. The V end lost 5 bases, the J end lost 4 bases, and 15 bases lay between the germline ends. The germline V gene encodes CDR1 MNHEY and CDR2 SMNVEV (reference sequence). Points from the study as a whole: The low donor count limited represented genetic and exposure-history diversity.

The TCR sequence derives from a woman in her 40s in good health. Some clones in this sample may be carry-over from other donors' samples. Sequences were obtained from PBMCs. The chain links TRBV27 to TRBJ2-7; no clear D. The CDR3: CASSMGLGYYEQYF. For the CDR3, the DNA is TGTGCCAGCAGTATGGGGTTAGGGTATTACGAGCAGTACTTC.